This is a list of T cell receptor beta chains from one sample in a study of T and B cells in COVID-19 patients. Each CDR3 protein gets one entry after TCRdb re-called the multiplex PCR reads with MiXCR. The repertoire has over 7,000 distinct CDR3 sequences, about 25% of them found once; the top ten carry 5.5% to 6.5%. The sequenced material came from blood. The source of these receptors is a human donor who had recovered from COVID-19. Each CDR3 is given with its conserved first and last residue. D genes are given only for firm matches. Size is omitted from some rows. Given values are once, few, many or a class for expanded clones.

d_call	j_call	v_call	clone_size	cdr3_nt	cdr3_aa
TRBD2	TRBJ2-3	TRBV20-1	-	TGCAGTGCTAGGGGGGGTACCAGCGGGGGGCCGACTAGCACAGATACGCAGTATTTT	CSARGGTSGGPTSTDTQYF
-	TRBJ1-1	TRBV6-5	many	TGTGCCAGCAGGCACCCGGACAGAAAAGGAACTGAAGCTTTCTTT	CASRHPDRKGTEAFF
TRBD1	TRBJ2-5	TRBV10-3	many	TGTGCCATCAGTGAAGGGACAGCGGCGGCTTTC	CAISEGTAAAF
-	TRBJ2-7	TRBV6-5	medium-sized	TGTGCCAGCAGTTACGGGGAAACCTACGAGCAGTACTTC	CASSYGETYEQYF
-	TRBJ1-6	TRBV20-1	-	TGCAGTGCTCCCGGTGGGGTTCATTCACCCCTCCACTTT	CSAPGGVHSPLHF
TRBD2	TRBJ2-5	TRBV7-2	-	TGTGCCAGCAGCGCGGGAGGGGGGGGCTTTGAGACCCAGTACTTC	CASSAGGGGFETQYF
TRBD1	TRBJ1-5	TRBV6-1	few	TGTGCCAGCAGTGAAGAGGGCAGGGGGCGGCTGGGTCAGCCCCAGCATTTT	CASSEEGRGRLGQPQHF
-	TRBJ2-7	TRBV28	-	TGTGCCAGCAGTTTCGGGGCCGAGCAGTACTTC	CASSFGAEQYF
-	TRBJ1-2	TRBV20-1	-	TGCAGTGCCCCGCCGGGCGCCCCCCGCTATGGCTACACCTTC	CSAPPGAPRYGYTF
-	TRBJ2-7	TRBV27	medium-sized	TGTGCCAGCAGATGGGCGGGCGGCGAGCAGTACTTC	CASRWAGGEQYF
-	TRBJ2-2	TRBV6-2/TRBV6-3	medium-sized	TGTGCCAGCATCCGCGCGGGCCTAAACACCGGGGAGCTGTTTTTT	CASIRAGLNTGELFF
-	TRBJ2-5	TRBV28	few	TGTGCCAGCAGTTTATGGCAGGAAGAGACCCAGTACTTC	CASSLWQEETQYF
TRBD2	TRBJ2-3	TRBV6-4	medium-sized	TGTGCCAGCAGTGAGCGGGGGGCCACAGATACGCAGTATTTT	CASSERGATDTQYF
TRBD1	TRBJ1-6	TRBV4-3	-	TGCGCCAGCAGCCCCGGACAGGGGGTTTCACCCCTCCACTTT	CASSPGQGVSPLHF
-	TRBJ1-5	TRBV6-2/TRBV6-3	-	TGTGCCAGCAATGACGCCTCGCCCGACAGGAAGCCCCAGCATTTT	CASNDASPDRKPQHF
-	TRBJ1-6	TRBV7-9	few	TGTGCCAGCAGCCCCAGTCTCGGTAATTCACCCCTCCACTTT	CASSPSLGNSPLHF